The 21 T cell receptor beta chains below all came from one sample that was sequenced in a study of T cells in Graves' hyperthyroidism and ophthalmopathy (dated by TCRdb to the late 2010s). Library method: multiplex PCR. The sequencing machine was an Illumina HiSeq 2000. The TCR beta CDR3 regions were amplified from the RNA transcripts. A first-round RT-PCR of the TCR CDR3 used the HTBI primer set with the Qiagen OneStep RT-PCR kit. TCRdb reanalyzed the raw reads on its own, using fastp at Q25 for trimming and MiXCR for clone calling, and kept in-frame beta chains. When rows share a CDR3 protein, they turn into one entry using the most common DNA and genes. The sample table contains 95,000 to 110,000 distinct CDR3 sequences; only one count was recorded for 16% of them. Together, the top ten hold less than 50% of the sample. Sequenced material: blood. These TCRs come from a woman between 50 and 59 years old with Graves' hyperthyroidism.

This clonotype was counted at least ten times. The chain uses TRBV6-1 and TRBJ2-3; D is unclear. The CDR3 runs 14 residues. Germline V gives CDR1 MNHNS, CDR2 SASEGT. This CDR3 is CASWSSASFGAQYF. The DNA for the CDR3 is TGTGCAAGCTGGAGCAGCGCGAGCTTTGGGGCGCAGTATTTT.

The chain recombines TRBV7-2 with TRBJ2-5; maybe TRBD2 (6 bases). Trimming took 6 bases from V and 5 from J, leaving 13 bases between them. The CDR3 is 13 amino acids. Germline V gene sequence: CDR1 SGHTA, CDR2 FQGNSA. CDR3 nucleotides: TGTGCCAGCAGAGGCGGGACCGGGGAGACCCAGTACTTC. It codes for CASRGGTGETQYF.

This clonotype was counted at least ten times. This chain links TRBV2 with TRBJ2-1; 8 nucleotides line up with TRBD2. Germline-derived CDR1 and CDR2 are SNHLY and FYNNEI. Unmatched junction bases numbered 0, after V lost 8 bases and J lost 3 bases. This CDR3 is 12 amino acids long. CDR3 nucleotides: TGTGCCAGCCTAGCGGGCTACAATGAGCAGTTCTTC. Protein: CASLAGYNEQFF.

This clonotype was detected many times. The rearrangement uses TRBV28 and TRBJ1-2; TRBD1 aligns across 7 bases. This CDR3 has 13 amino acids. Trimming removed 5 bases from V and 4 bases from J; junction bases left unmatched: 4. In germline, CDR1 is MDHEN, CDR2 SYDVKM. CDR3 region: CASSGTDSYGYTF. The CDR3 DNA follows: TGTGCCAGCAGTGGGACAGACAGCTATGGCTACACCTTC.

The CDR3 coding sequence is TGTGCCAGCAGTTTAAGGGACAGCGTCTTTTCGTATGGCTACACCTTC. Protein: CASSLRDSVFSYGYTF. The chain is built from TRBV28 and TRBJ1-2, with TRBD1 matching 7 bases. CDR1 and CDR2 from the germline V gene are MDHEN and SYDVKM. V dropped 2 bases and J dropped 5; count of bases not matched to a gene: 11. The CDR3 has 16 residues.

This sequence joins TRBV5-1 and TRBJ1-1; TRBD1 agrees at 7 bases. CDR3 length equals 16 residues. V lost 2 bases, J lost 0 bases, and 7 bases stayed unmatched. Germline V lookup: CDR1 SGHRS, CDR2 YFSETQ. This chain's CDR3 is CASSLSGGGMNTEAFF. CDR3 DNA: TGCGCCAGCAGCTTATCAGGGGGAGGGATGAACACTGAAGCTTTCTTT.

This clonotype was recorded at least ten times. This sequence joins TRBV2 and TRBJ2-5, with D perhaps matching TRBD1 (6 bases). CDR3 size: 16 residues. CDR1 is SNHLY, CDR2 FYNNEI, per germline. V lost 5 bases and J lost 5, with 21 bases in between. As DNA, the CDR3 is TGTGCCAGCAGTTACTTAAGACAGGACCCGGGGGAGACCCAGTACTTC. Protein sequence: CASSYLRQDPGETQYF.

This clonotype has ten or more counts. The gene calls are TRBV3-1 and TRBJ1-6, with TRBD1 matching 10 bases. Trimming removed 1 base from V and 9 bases from J; junction bases left unmatched: 3. The CDR3 runs 15 residues. Germline assignment: CDR1 LGHDT and CDR2 YNNKEL (reference sequence). The CDR3 nucleotides read TGTGCCAGCAGCCAAGGACAGGGGGCTTTTTCACCCCTCCACTTT. The encoded protein is CASSQGQGAFSPLHF.

The sample holds many counts of this clonotype. The chain recombines TRBV28 with TRBJ1-4; no clear D gene. Germline loops: CDR1 MDHEN, CDR2 SYDVKM. The CDR3 contains 13 residues. V was clipped by 6 bases and J by 6 bases, with 11 bases between them. CDR3 amino acids: CASRGRVDEKLFF. The DNA of the CDR3 is TGTGCCAGCAGGGGGAGGGTTGATGAAAAACTGTTTTTT.

This clonotype has at least ten counts. Written as DNA, the CDR3 is TGTGCCAGCAGCTTGGACGGGTTCCCCCATCAGCCCCAGCATTTT. It is translated as CASSLDGFPHQPQHF. This chain uses TRBV5-5 with TRBJ1-5; D gene unclear. Germline V gene data show CDR1 as SGHKS and CDR2 as YYEKEE (reference sequence). CDR3 length equals 15 residues. Trimming took 0 bases from V and 5 from J, leaving 12 bases between them. The whole variable domain, filled in from reference TRBV5-5 and TRBJ1-5, reads DAGVTQSPTHLIKTRGQQVTLRCSPISGHKSVSWYQQVLGQGPQFIFQYYEKEERGRGNFPDRFSARQFPNYSSELNVNALLLGDSALYLCASSLDGFPHQPQHFGDGTRLSIL.

This clonotype was detected many times. The V call is TRBV28, the J call TRBJ2-7; TRBD2 agrees at 10 bases. The germline CDR1 and CDR2 sequences are MDHEN and SYDVKM. Trimming cost V 4 bases and J 7 bases; bases outside gene matches: 25. The CDR3 is 20 amino acids. In nucleotides, the CDR3 is TGTGCCAGCAGTTACCTCCTGGGGAGCGGGAGGGAACTATACCCGTGGGAGCAGTACGTC. Protein: CASSYLLGSGRELYPWEQYV.

This clonotype was recorded at least ten times. This chain connects TRBV9 to TRBJ1-1, with 7 bases aligning to TRBD1. This CDR3 has 14 residues. Germline V lookup: CDR1 SGDLS, CDR2 YYNGEE. V shed 2 bases, J shed 4 bases, and the junction held 5 bases outside the gene matches. The CDR3 loop reads CASSVTGEGTEAFF. In nucleotides, the CDR3 is TGTGCCAGCAGCGTCACAGGGGAGGGCACTGAAGCTTTCTTT.

In its sample, this clonotype was seen many times. The rearrangement links TRBV29-1 to TRBJ2-5; TRBD1 aligns across 7 bases. The junction had 5 bases not matched to a gene; V was cut back by 3 bases and J by 4 bases. Germline assignment: CDR1 SQVTM and CDR2 ANQGSEA. The CDR3 runs 13 residues. The CDR3 DNA follows: TGCAGCGTTGACTACAGGGGATCAGAGACCCAGTACTTC. Translated, it gives CSVDYRGSETQYF.

The genes are TRBV29-1 and TRBJ2-1, with 12 nucleotides matching TRBD2. CDR3 length equals 18 residues. V shed 0 bases, J shed 5 bases, and the junction held 11 bases outside the gene matches. CDR1 SQVTM and CDR2 ANQGSEA come from the germline V gene. Here the CDR3 reads CSVEDVETSGSLDNEQFF. The CDR3 DNA reads TGCAGCGTTGAAGATGTTGAGACTAGCGGGAGCCTTGACAATGAGCAGTTCTTC.

The rearrangement links TRBV11-2 to TRBJ2-3; D remains unclear. The length of the CDR3 is 12 residues. From germline, CDR1 is SGHAT and CDR2 FQNNGV. V lost 6 bases and J lost 5, with 9 bases in between. The CDR3 here is CASRTRRDTQYF. The CDR3 DNA sequence: TGTGCCAGCAGGACCAGAAGAGATACGCAGTATTTT.

The chain links TRBV7-8 to TRBJ2-3, with 7 bases lining up with TRBD1. Germline values: CDR1 SGHVS, CDR2 FQNEAQ. The CDR3 is 14 amino acids. With V trimmed by 6 bases and J by 4 bases, 7 bases remained unmatched. CDR3 region: CASSLQGLADTQYF. CDR3 coding DNA: TGTGCCAGCAGTTTACAGGGGCTAGCAGATACGCAGTATTTT. The whole variable domain, remainder taken from reference TRBV7-8 and TRBJ2-3, is GAGVSQSPRYKVAKRGQDVALRCDPISGHVSLFWYQQALGQGPEFLTYFQNEAQLDKSGLPSDRFFAERPEGSVSTLKIQRTQQEDSAVYLCASSLQGLADTQYFGPGTRLTVL.

The chain carries TRBV7-9 and TRBJ2-1; TRBD1 or TRBD2 may be the D gene (5 bases each). The CDR3 has 16 residues. The germline gives CDR1 SEHNR, CDR2 FQNEAQ (reference sequence). Trimming cost V 2 bases and J 7 bases, with 18 bases left between them. CDR3 loop: CASSLYSSRALNEQFF. The DNA of the CDR3 is TGTGCCAGCAGCTTATATTCTAGCAGGGCCTTAAATGAGCAGTTCTTC.

This clonotype was counted at least ten times. The chain combines TRBV30 with TRBJ2-3; 10 positions agree with TRBD2. The germline CDR1 and CDR2 sequences are GTSNPN and SVGIG (reference sequence). This CDR3 has 16 amino acids. V shed 2 bases and J 7 bases; nucleotides not matched to a gene: 12. DNA of the CDR3: TGTGCCTGGAGTTCTGAGCGGGAGGGCCTTACGAATACGCAGTATTTT. It encodes CAWSSEREGLTNTQYF.

This clonotype was seen at least ten times. The V call is TRBV7-9, the J call TRBJ2-2, with D perhaps TRBD1 or TRBD2 (5 bases each). CDR1 is SEHNR, CDR2 FQNEAQ, per germline (reference sequence). Trimming removed 11 bases from V and 7 bases from J, with 23 bases in between. CDR3 length equals 15 residues. CDR3 bases: TGTGCCGCCAGCACCAACCTCAGGGACGTCGGGGAGCTGTTTTTT. Amino acids: CAASTNLRDVGELFF.

Ten or more counts support this clonotype. CDR3 region: CASSLSVNNEQFF. CDR3 coding DNA: TGCGCCAGCAGCTTGTCCGTTAACAATGAGCAGTTCTTC. This chain links TRBV5-1 with TRBJ2-1, with D hard to call. Trimming pared 1 base from V and 5 bases from J, leaving 7 bases between. The germline gives CDR1 SGHRS, CDR2 YFSETQ. The CDR3 is 13 amino acids.

This clonotype showed up many times. CDR3 loop: CASSAGTGGSPLHF. As DNA, the CDR3 is TGTGCCAGCAGCGCTGGGACAGGGGGATCACCCCTCCACTTT. The chain uses TRBV7-9 and TRBJ1-6; 11 nucleotides agree with TRBD1. This CDR3 comprises 14 residues. Germline assignment: CDR1 SEHNR and CDR2 FQNEAQ (reference sequence). The ends lost 5 bases at V and 10 bases at J; junction bases unmatched: 4.